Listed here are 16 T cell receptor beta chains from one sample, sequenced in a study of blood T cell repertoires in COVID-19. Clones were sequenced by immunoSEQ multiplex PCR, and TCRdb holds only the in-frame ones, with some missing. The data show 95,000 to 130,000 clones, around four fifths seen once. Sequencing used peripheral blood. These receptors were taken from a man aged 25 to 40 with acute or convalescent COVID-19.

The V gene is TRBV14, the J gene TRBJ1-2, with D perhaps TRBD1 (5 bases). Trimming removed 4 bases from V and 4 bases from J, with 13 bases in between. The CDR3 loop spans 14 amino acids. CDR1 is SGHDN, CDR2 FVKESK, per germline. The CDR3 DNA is TGTGCCAGCAGCCCGCTGGGCAGGGTCTATGGCTACACCTTC. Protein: CASSPLGRVYGYTF. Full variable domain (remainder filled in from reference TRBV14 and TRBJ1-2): EAGVTQFPSHSVIEKGQTVTLRCDPISGHDNLYWYRRVMGKEIKFLLHFVKESKQDESGMPNNRFLAERTGGTYSTLKVQPAELEDSGVYFCASSPLGRVYGYTFGSGTRLTVV.

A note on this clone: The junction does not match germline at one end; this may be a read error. CDR3 amino acids: CAWSRGSPPQHF. DNA for the CDR3: TGCGCCTGGAGTAGGGGATCACCGCCCCAGCATTTT. This chain connects TRBV30 to TRBJ1-5, with D maybe TRBD1 (5 bases). CDR3 length equals 12 residues. In germline, CDR1 is GTSNPN, CDR2 SVGIG (reference sequence).

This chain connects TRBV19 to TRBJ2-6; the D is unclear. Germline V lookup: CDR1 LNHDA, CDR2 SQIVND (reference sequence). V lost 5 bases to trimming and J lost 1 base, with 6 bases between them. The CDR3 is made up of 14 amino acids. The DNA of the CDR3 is TGTGCCAGTAGTGGCGGATCTGGGGCCAACGTCCTGACTTTC. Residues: CASSGGSGANVLTF.

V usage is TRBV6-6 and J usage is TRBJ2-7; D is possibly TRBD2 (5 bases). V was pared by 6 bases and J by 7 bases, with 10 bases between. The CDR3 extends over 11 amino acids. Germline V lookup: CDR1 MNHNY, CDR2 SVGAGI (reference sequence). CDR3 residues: CASSSSGEQYV. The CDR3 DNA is TGTGCCAGCAGCTCGAGCGGAGAGCAGTACGTC.

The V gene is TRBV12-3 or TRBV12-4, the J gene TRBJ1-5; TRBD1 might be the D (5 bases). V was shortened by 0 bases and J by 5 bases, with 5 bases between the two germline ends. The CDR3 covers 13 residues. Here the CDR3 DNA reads TGTGCCAGCAGTTTAGCCAGGGATCAGCCCCAGCATTTT. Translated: CASSLARDQPQHF.

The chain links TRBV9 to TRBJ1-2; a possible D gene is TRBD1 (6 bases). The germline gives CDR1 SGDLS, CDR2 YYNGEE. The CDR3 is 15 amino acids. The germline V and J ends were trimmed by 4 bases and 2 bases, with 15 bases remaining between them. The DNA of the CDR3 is TGTGCCAGCAGCTGGACACCTCAGGGGAACTATGGCTACACCTTC. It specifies CASSWTPQGNYGYTF.

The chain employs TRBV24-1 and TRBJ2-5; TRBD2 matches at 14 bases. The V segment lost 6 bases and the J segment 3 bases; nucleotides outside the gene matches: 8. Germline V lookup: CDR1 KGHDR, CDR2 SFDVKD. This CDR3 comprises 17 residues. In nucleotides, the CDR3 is TGTGCCACCAGTCCTTCTCCGGGACTAGCGGGGGAAGAGACCCAGTACTTC. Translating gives CATSPSPGLAGEETQYF.

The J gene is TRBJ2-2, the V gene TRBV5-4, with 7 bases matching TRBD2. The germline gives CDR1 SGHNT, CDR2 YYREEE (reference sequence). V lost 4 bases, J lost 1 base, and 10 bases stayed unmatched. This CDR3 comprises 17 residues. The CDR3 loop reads CASSPPPTGGNTGELFF. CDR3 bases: TGTGCCAGCAGCCCCCCGCCGACGGGAGGGAACACCGGGGAGCTGTTTTTT. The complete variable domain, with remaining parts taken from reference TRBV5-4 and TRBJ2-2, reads ETGVTQSPTHLIKTRGQQVTLRCSSQSGHNTVSWYQQALGQGPQFIFQYYREEENGRGNFPPRFSGLQFPNYSSELNVNALELDDSALYLCASSPPPTGGNTGELFFGEGSRLTVL.

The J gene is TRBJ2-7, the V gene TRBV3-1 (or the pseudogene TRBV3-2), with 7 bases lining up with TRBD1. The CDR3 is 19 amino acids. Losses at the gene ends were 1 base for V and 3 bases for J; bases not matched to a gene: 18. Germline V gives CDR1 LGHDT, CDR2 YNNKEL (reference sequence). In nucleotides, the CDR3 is TGTGCCAGCAGCCAAGTGAGGACAGGATTCCCTCCGGAGTACTACGAGCAGTACGTC. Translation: CASSQVRTGFPPEYYEQYV.

CDR3 nucleotide sequence: TGTGCCAGCAGCTTAGGAGGGGGCCCCGGGGAGCTGTTTTTT. Protein: CASSLGGGPGELFF. J is TRBJ2-2 and V is TRBV7-3; D might be TRBD1 (7 bases). The CDR3 spans 14 residues. Germline V lookup: CDR1 SGHTA, CDR2 FQGTGA. Trimming shortened V by 2 bases and J by 6 bases, and 10 bases separated the two germline ends.

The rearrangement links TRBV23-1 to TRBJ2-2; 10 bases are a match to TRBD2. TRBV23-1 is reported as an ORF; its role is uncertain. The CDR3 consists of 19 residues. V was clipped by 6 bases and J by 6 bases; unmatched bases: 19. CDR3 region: CASRGQGLSSGRRSGELFF. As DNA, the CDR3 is TGCGCCAGCAGAGGTCAGGGTCTTTCTAGCGGGAGACGATCCGGGGAGCTGTTTTTT.

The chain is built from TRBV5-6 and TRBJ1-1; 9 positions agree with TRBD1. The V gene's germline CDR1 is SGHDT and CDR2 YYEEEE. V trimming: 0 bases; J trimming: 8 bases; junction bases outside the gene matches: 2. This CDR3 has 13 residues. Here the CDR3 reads CASSLGTGGEAFF. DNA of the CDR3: TGTGCCAGCAGCTTGGGAACAGGGGGCGAAGCTTTCTTT.

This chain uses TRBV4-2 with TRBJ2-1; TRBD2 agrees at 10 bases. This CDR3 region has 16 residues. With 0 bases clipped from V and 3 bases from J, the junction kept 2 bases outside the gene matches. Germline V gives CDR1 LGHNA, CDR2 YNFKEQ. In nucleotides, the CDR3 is TGTGCCAGCAGCCAAGAAACTAGCGGGGTCTACAATGAGCAGTTCTTC. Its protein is CASSQETSGVYNEQFF.

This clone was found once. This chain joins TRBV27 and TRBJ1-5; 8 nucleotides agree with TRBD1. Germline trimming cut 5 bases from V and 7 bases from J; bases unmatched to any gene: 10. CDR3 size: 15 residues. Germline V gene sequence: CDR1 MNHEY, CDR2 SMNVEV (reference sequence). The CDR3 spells CASSPGQGLRQPQHF. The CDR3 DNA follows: TGTGCCAGCAGTCCAGGACAGGGCTTAAGGCAGCCCCAGCATTTT.

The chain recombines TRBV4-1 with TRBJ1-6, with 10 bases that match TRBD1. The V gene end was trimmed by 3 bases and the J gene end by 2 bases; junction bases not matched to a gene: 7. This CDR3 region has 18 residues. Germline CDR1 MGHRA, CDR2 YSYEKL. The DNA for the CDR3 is TGCGCCAGCAGCCAGTACTCCGGACAGGGGGCCTATAATTCACCCCTCCACTTT. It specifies CASSQYSGQGAYNSPLHF.

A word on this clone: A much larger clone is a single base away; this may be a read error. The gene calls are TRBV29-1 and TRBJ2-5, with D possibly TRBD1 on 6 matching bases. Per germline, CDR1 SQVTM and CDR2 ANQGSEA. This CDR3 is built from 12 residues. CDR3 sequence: CSAETGQEAQYF. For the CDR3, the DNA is TGCAGCGCAGAAACAGGGCAAGAGGCCCAGTACTTC.